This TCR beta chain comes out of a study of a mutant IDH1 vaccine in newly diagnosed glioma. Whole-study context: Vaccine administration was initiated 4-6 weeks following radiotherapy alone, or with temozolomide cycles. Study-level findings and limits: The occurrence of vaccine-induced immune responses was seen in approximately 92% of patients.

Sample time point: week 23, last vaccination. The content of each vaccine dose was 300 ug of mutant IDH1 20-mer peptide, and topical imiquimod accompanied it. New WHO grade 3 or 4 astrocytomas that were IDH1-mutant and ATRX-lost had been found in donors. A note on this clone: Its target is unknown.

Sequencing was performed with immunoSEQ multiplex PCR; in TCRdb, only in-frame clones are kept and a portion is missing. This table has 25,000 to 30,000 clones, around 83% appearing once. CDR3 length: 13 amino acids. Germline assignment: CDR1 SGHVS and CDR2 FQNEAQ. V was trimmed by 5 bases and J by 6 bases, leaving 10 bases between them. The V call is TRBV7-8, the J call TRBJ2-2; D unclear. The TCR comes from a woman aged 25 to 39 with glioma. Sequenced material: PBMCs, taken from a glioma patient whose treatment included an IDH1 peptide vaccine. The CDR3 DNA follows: TGTGCCAGCAGCCTATCCCCCGCCGGGGAGCTGTTTTTT. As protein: CASSLSPAGELFF.